The entry that follows covers one T cell receptor beta chain sequence. What it recognizes is unknown. In the PCR, 60 Vbeta and 13 Jbeta primers were used. The protocol was immunoSEQ multiplex PCR, while the TCRdb copy is restricted to in-frame clones and leaves out a portion. This sample carries under 200,000 clones, with 6.5% going to the ten biggest clones. The data originate from a study of cytomegalovirus exposure and HLA in healthy donors. Study-level results: The authors later found HLA-associated TCR beta chains more clonally expanded than equally common others.

The germline V gene encodes CDR1 SGHAT and CDR2 FQNNGV. The CDR3 runs 19 residues. V shed 5 bases, J shed 2 bases, and the junction held 18 bases outside the gene matches. The clonotype comes from a man younger than 45 in good health and CMV-seronegative. This rearrangement joins TRBV11-2 to TRBJ2-7; TRBD1 matches at 10 bases. Sequencing was performed on PBMCs. DNA for the CDR3: TGTGCCAGCAGCCCGTGGGGGATGCGGACAGGGGGTTCTACCTACGAGCAGTACTTC. It translates to CASSPWGMRTGGSTYEQYF.